This T cell receptor (beta chain) comes out of a study of response to subunit inactivated influenza vaccine. Germline V gene lookup returns CDR1 LGHNA and CDR2 YNFKEQ. V trimming: 4 bases; J trimming: 1 base; junction bases outside the gene matches: 3. The CDR3 is 15 residues long. This clonotype was detected a few times. TCRdb reprocessed the RT-PCR reads with MiXCR, giving one entry per CDR3 protein. The top ten clones hold about a tenth of a sample with more than 600,000 distinct CDR3 sequences, less than 20% of them seen once. Sample: PBMCs from blood, taken roughly 5 days after vaccination. The TCR was taken from a man aged 45-60 years who received an inactivated influenza vaccine. The chain employs TRBV4-2 and TRBJ1-1; 10 bases line up with TRBD1. This CDR3 is CASSRRTGGNTEAFF. CDR3 DNA: TGTGCCAGCAGCCGACGGACAGGGGGGAACACTGAAGCTTTCTTT.